One sample yielded the 18 T cell receptor beta chains listed below, sequenced in a study of Ad26.COV2.S vaccination and SARS-CoV-2 variants. Treatment of the sample: some 19 received Ad26.COV2.S at low or high dose, single or two shots; five or six received placebo; per-sample allocation not given. Specimen acquisition occurred on day 63 following the initial vaccine or placebo injection. Clones were sequenced by immunoSEQ multiplex PCR, and TCRdb holds only the in-frame ones, with some missing. The table lists about half a million clones, 89% of them singletons. This material consisted of peripheral blood, taken in a trial of Ad26.COV2.S vaccine versus placebo. The receptors come from a person aged 18-65 years who received the Ad26.COV2.S COVID-19 vaccine or a placebo.

The V call is TRBV28, the J call TRBJ2-7; maybe TRBD1 (6 bases). The CDR3 has 15 amino acids. Germline CDR1 MDHEN, CDR2 SYDVKM. Trimming left V 3 bases short and J 0 bases short, with 12 bases between. The CDR3 nucleotides are TGTGCCAGCAGTTTGGCCGGGACAAGCTCCTACGAGCAGTACTTC. Translated, it gives CASSLAGTSSYEQYF. The entire variable domain, with the rest obtained from reference TRBV28 and TRBJ2-7, is as follows: DVKVTQSSRYLVKRTGEKVFLECVQDMDHENMFWYRQDPGLGLRLIYFSYDVKMKEKGDIPEGYSVSREKKERFSLILESASTNQTSMYLCASSLAGTSSYEQYFGPGTRLTVT.

The chain combines TRBV5-8 with TRBJ2-1; 10 bases are shared with TRBD2. The germline gives CDR1 SGHTS, CDR2 YDEGEE. After removal of 4 bases from V and 3 bases from J, the junction contained 4 bases not matched to a gene. The CDR3 loop spans 15 amino acids. The CDR3 spells CASSPLAGDYNEQFF. The CDR3 coding sequence is TGTGCCAGCAGCCCCCTAGCGGGAGACTACAATGAGCAGTTCTTC.

The sample holds one count of this clone. V gene TRBV3-1 (or the pseudogene TRBV3-2) combines with J gene TRBJ2-1, with TRBD1 as a possible D gene (6 bases). In germline, CDR1 is LGHDT, CDR2 YNNKEL (reference sequence). Between the trimmed V and J ends, which lost 4 bases and 10 bases, there was a span of 14 bases. The CDR3 extends over 13 amino acids. The CDR3 coding sequence is TGTGCCAGCAGCCTCCAAGGGGGTCGGGAGCAGTTCTTC. Its translation: CASSLQGGREQFF.

The J gene is TRBJ2-7, the V gene TRBV19; maybe TRBD1 (5 bases). Trimming pared 3 bases from V and 1 base from J, leaving 10 bases between. The CDR3 covers 14 residues. Germline CDR1 reads LNHDA; CDR2 reads SQIVND (reference sequence). The CDR3 nucleotides read TGTGCCAGTAGTATGGACATACGATCCTACGAGCAGTACTTC. Amino acid sequence: CASSMDIRSYEQYF. Using reference TRBV19 and TRBJ2-7 for the parts outside the CDR3, the full variable domain is DGGITQSPKYLFRKEGQNVTLSCEQNLNHDAMYWYRQDPGQGLRLIYYSQIVNDFQKGDIAEGYSVSREKKESFPLTVTSAQKNPTAFYLCASSMDIRSYEQYFGPGTRLTVT.

The gene calls are TRBV5-5 and TRBJ2-1; D unclear. Germline loops: CDR1 SGHKS, CDR2 YYEKEE (reference sequence). Between the trimmed V and J ends, which lost 4 bases and 13 bases, there was a span of 15 bases. The CDR3 sequence is 12 residues long. CDR3 residues: CASSPPQTSQFF. The CDR3 DNA is TGTGCCAGCAGCCCGCCCCAGACTTCACAGTTCTTC.

V usage is TRBV4-3 and J usage is TRBJ1-2; D not resolved. The CDR3 is 15 residues long. The germline gives CDR1 LGHNA, CDR2 YSLEER. The ends were cut back, 0 bases at V and 2 bases at J, with 10 bases in the middle. The CDR3 DNA follows: TGCGCCAGCAGCCAAGATCTCGTTCTAAACTATGGCTACACCTTC. Translation: CASSQDLVLNYGYTF.

The chain carries TRBV6-5 and TRBJ2-1, with 9 bases lining up with TRBD2. CDR1 and CDR2 from the germline V gene are MNHEY and SVGAGI. Germline trimming cut 2 bases from V and 4 bases from J; bases unmatched to any gene: 3. The length of the CDR3 is 15 residues. The CDR3 coding sequence is TGTGCCAGCAGTTACGGGCTAGCGGGGTACAATGAGCAGTTCTTC. Protein product: CASSYGLAGYNEQFF.

V gene TRBV30 combines with J gene TRBJ1-3; D is ambiguous. The germline V gene encodes CDR1 GTSNPN and CDR2 SVGIG (reference sequence). This CDR3 has 12 residues. V dropped 2 bases and J dropped 5 bases, with 7 bases sitting between them. CDR3 in DNA: TGTGCCTGGAGTACGACCCGAAACACCATATATTTT. Translating gives CAWSTTRNTIYF.

V and J are TRBV7-8 and TRBJ2-7; D call uncertain. Trimming took 5 bases from V and 4 from J, leaving 12 bases between them. This CDR3 is 13 amino acids long. Germline V CDR1 and CDR2: SGHVS, FQNEAQ. The CDR3 here is CASSPPEDYEQYF. CDR3 coding DNA: TGTGCCAGCAGCCCCCCAGAAGATTACGAGCAGTACTTC.

This chain connects TRBV15 to TRBJ1-6, with D maybe TRBD1 (5 bases). The V and J ends lost 4 bases and 6 bases respectively, with 13 bases between them. CDR1 and CDR2 from the germline V gene are LNHNV and YYDKDF (reference sequence). The CDR3 loop spans 15 amino acids. In DNA form, the CDR3 reads TGTGCCACCAGCACCAGACAGAATCCTAATTCACCCCTCCACTTT. It specifies CATSTRQNPNSPLHF.

The chain joins TRBV6-6 to TRBJ2-3; no clear D. The CDR3 totals 14 residues. From germline, CDR1 is MNHNY and CDR2 SVGAGI (reference sequence). V was cut by 2 bases and J by 2 bases, with 8 bases left in between. CDR3 DNA sequence: TGTGCCAGCAGTTACCCGACCTACACAGATACGCAGTATTTT. As protein: CASSYPTYTDTQYF.

The CDR3 sequence: CASSFPRQPYNSPLHF. CDR3 nucleotides: TGTGCCAGCAGCTTTCCGCGACAACCCTATAATTCACCCCTCCACTTT. The J gene is TRBJ1-6, the V gene TRBV7-9, with D hard to call. The germline V gene encodes CDR1 SEHNR and CDR2 FQNEAQ (reference sequence). The CDR3 totals 16 residues. The V end lost 3 bases, the J end lost 2 bases, and 11 bases lay between the germline ends.

V and J are TRBV5-5 and TRBJ1-2; possible D gene TRBD1, 5 bases. The germline gives CDR1 SGHKS, CDR2 YYEKEE (reference sequence). Trimming took 4 bases from V and 5 from J, leaving 9 bases between them. The CDR3 sequence is 12 residues long. CDR3 protein: CASSLTDYGYTF. The CDR3 DNA is TGTGCCAGCAGCCTGACAGATTATGGCTACACCTTC.

The genes are TRBV5-1 and TRBJ1-3; D unclear. The CDR3 spans 16 residues. Germline V gene lookup returns CDR1 SGHRS and CDR2 YFSETQ. Deletions cut 0 bases from V and 0 bases from J, with 10 bases between. Here the CDR3 reads CASSLGFGYSGNTIYF. DNA for the CDR3: TGCGCCAGCAGCTTGGGGTTCGGCTACTCTGGAAACACCATATATTTT. The complete variable domain, with remaining parts taken from reference TRBV5-1 and TRBJ1-3, reads KAGVTQTPRYLIKTRGQQVTLSCSPISGHRSVSWYQQTPGQGLQFLFEYFSETQRNKGNFPGRFSGRQFSNSRSEMNVSTLELGDSALYLCASSLGFGYSGNTIYFGEGSWLTVV.

This rearrangement joins TRBV6-5 to TRBJ1-2; D not certain. This CDR3 spans 13 amino acids. Per germline, CDR1 MNHEY and CDR2 SVGAGI. The germline V and J ends were trimmed by 0 bases and 7 bases, with 9 bases remaining between them. The CDR3 here is CASSYSLTSGYTF. The CDR3, as DNA: TGTGCCAGCAGTTACTCACTGACGAGTGGCTACACCTTC.

The table lists this clone with a count of one. The chain has TRBV7-2 and TRBJ1-3; D call uncertain. Germline values: CDR1 SGHTA, CDR2 FQGNSA. The V gene lost 4 bases and the J gene lost 2 bases, with 6 bases spanning the gap. This CDR3 has 13 residues. In DNA form, the CDR3 reads TGTGCCAGCAGCTGGTTGGCTGGAAACACCATATATTTT. It translates to CASSWLAGNTIYF.

V and J are TRBV7-3 and TRBJ1-2; 9 bases fit TRBD1. CDR1 and CDR2 (germline): SGHTA, FQGTGA. This CDR3 spans 15 amino acids. V lost 4 bases to trimming and J lost 4 bases; unmatched junction nucleotides: 7. CDR3 in amino acids: CASSWDGTGTYGYTF. The CDR3 DNA follows: TGTGCCAGCAGCTGGGATGGGACAGGGACCTATGGCTACACCTTC.

DNA for the CDR3: TGTGCCACCAGTGAAAGACTAGCGGGTGGCACAGATACGCAGTATTTT. It specifies CATSERLAGGTDTQYF. The chain combines TRBV24-1 with TRBJ2-3, with TRBD2 matching 10 bases. The CDR3 length is 16 residues. Germline V gene lookup returns CDR1 KGHDR and CDR2 SFDVKD. The V gene end was trimmed by 4 bases and the J gene end by 1 base; junction bases not matched to a gene: 4.